Listed below are T cell receptor beta chains from one sample, sequenced in a study of cytomegalovirus exposure and HLA in healthy donors. Measured with immunoSEQ multiplex PCR; TCRdb has only the in-frame clones, and not every one. The table records some 130,000 clones, about 72% of them present only once. The sequencing input was PBMCs. These receptors were taken from a man aged 25-40 years in good health and CMV-seropositive. The conserved cysteine and the conserved F or W are not part of the CDR3 here.

V gene: TRBV29-1
J gene: TRBJ2-1
CDR3 protein: SVSSGSSYNEQF

V gene: TRBV19
J gene: TRBJ1-6
CDR3 protein: ASSISRRAPSPLH

V gene: TRBV28
J gene: TRBJ2-3
CDR3 protein: ASSLRLAASTDTQY

V gene: TRBV19
J gene: TRBJ1-2
CDR3 protein: ASSRQGIGYGYT

V gene: TRBV29-1
J gene: TRBJ2-7
CDR3 protein: SVDPPRLYYEQY

V gene: TRBV11-2
J gene: TRBJ1-3
CDR3 protein: ASSLDRAGNTIY

V gene: TRBV4-3
J gene: TRBJ2-2
CDR3 protein: ASSQRYALAGGSFGELF

V gene: TRBV5-4
J gene: TRBJ1-4
CDR3 protein: ASSTGQGANEKLF

V gene: TRBV30
J gene: TRBJ2-2
CDR3 protein: AWPGGTGELF

V gene: TRBV29-1
J gene: TRBJ1-2
CDR3 protein: SVENSRGHGYT

V gene: TRBV11-2
J gene: TRBJ2-7
CDR3 protein: ASSLVGRSYEQY

V gene: TRBV27
J gene: TRBJ1-2
CDR3 protein: ASSLNEALRGYT

V gene: TRBV29-1
J gene: TRBJ2-7
CDR3 protein: SVRRGTEPYEQY

V gene: TRBV9
J gene: TRBJ2-1
CDR3 protein: ASSAALAGGSNEQF

V gene: TRBV27
J gene: TRBJ2-5
CDR3 protein: ASSLTTGSLARETQY

V gene: TRBV5-8
J gene: TRBJ2-7
CDR3 protein: ASSFSTAYEQY

V gene: TRBV2
J gene: TRBJ1-5
CDR3 protein: ASGGRTGGFVQPQH

V gene: TRBV2
J gene: TRBJ1-1
CDR3 protein: ASTQALNTEAF

V gene: TRBV11-2
J gene: TRBJ2-4
CDR3 protein: ASSLGSGNIQY

V gene: TRBV2
J gene: TRBJ2-1
CDR3 protein: ASSQTGEGRNEQF

V gene: TRBV29-1
J gene: TRBJ2-2
CDR3 protein: SVVHSGGTGELF

V gene: TRBV7-9
J gene: TRBJ2-7
CDR3 protein: ASSPGFYEQY

V gene: TRBV6-5
J gene: TRBJ2-7
CDR3 protein: ASSWRQYVYEQY

V gene: TRBV15
J gene: TRBJ2-7
CDR3 protein: ATSRESGQVTGTYEQY

V gene: TRBV5-1
J gene: TRBJ2-5
CDR3 protein: ASSLALTGGGLETQY

V gene: TRBV4-1
J gene: TRBJ2-7
CDR3 protein: ASSQESGQEHYEQY

V gene: TRBV7-8
J gene: TRBJ1-3
CDR3 protein: ASSLQGARGNTIY

V gene: TRBV7-3
J gene: TRBJ2-2
CDR3 protein: ASSLNREVSGELF

V gene: TRBV4-1
J gene: TRBJ1-3
CDR3 protein: ASSQGVLQGALRNTIY

V gene: TRBV29-1
J gene: TRBJ2-1
CDR3 protein: SVGLAGEL

V gene: TRBV29-1
J gene: TRBJ2-2
CDR3 protein: SVEGVGLAGEPGELF

V gene: TRBV5-1
J gene: TRBJ2-5
CDR3 protein: ASSLPGTQETQY

V gene: TRBV21-1
J gene: TRBJ1-4
CDR3 protein: ASSPQGG

V gene: TRBV18
J gene: TRBJ2-3
CDR3 protein: ASSPNGGADTQY

V gene: TRBV6-5
J gene: TRBJ1-1
CDR3 protein: ASSYPNREPHTEAF

V gene: TRBV6-1
J gene: TRBJ2-7
CDR3 protein: ASTHAVPYEQY

V gene: TRBV28
J gene: TRBJ2-3
CDR3 protein: ASRRLEYTQY

V gene: TRBV6-1
J gene: TRBJ2-3
CDR3 protein: ASKGTISTDTQY

V gene: TRBV4-3
J gene: TRBJ2-1
CDR3 protein: ASSHDLGLAVYNEQF

V gene: TRBV5-1
J gene: TRBJ2-7
CDR3 protein: ASSNTGTPGGSYEQY

V gene: TRBV14
J gene: TRBJ2-2
CDR3 protein: ASSRFSVRLANTGELF

V gene: TRBV5-1
J gene: TRBJ2-7
CDR3 protein: ASSLRTDSYEQY